This entry lists 11 T cell receptor beta chains sequenced from one sample in a study of T cells after yellow fever vaccination. MiXCR, run by TCRdb on the 5' RACE reads, gives a single entry per CDR3 protein. The sample includes around 530,000 distinct CDR3 sequences, less than 20% of them seen just once. The specimen was PBMCs, collected about 5 days after the first yellow fever vaccination. These receptors were obtained from a man younger than 35 who received the YFV17D yellow fever vaccine.

The table lists this clonotype with many counts. V gene TRBV28 combines with J gene TRBJ2-7, with 7 bases fitting TRBD1. After removal of 6 bases from V and 6 bases from J, the junction contained 17 bases not matched to a gene. Germline V lookup: CDR1 MDHEN, CDR2 SYDVKM. The CDR3 sequence is 16 residues long. The CDR3 sequence: CASSVGSATGKIEQYV. The CDR3 DNA sequence: TGTGCCAGCAGCGTTGGTTCCGCGACAGGGAAGATCGAGCAGTACGTC.

This rearrangement joins TRBV20-1 to TRBJ1-4, with D possibly matching TRBD1 (6 bases). CDR1 DFQATT and CDR2 SNEGSKA come from the germline V gene (reference sequence). V shed 6 bases and J shed 0 bases, with 11 bases lying between them. The CDR3 loop spans 14 amino acids. The CDR3 DNA sequence: TGCAGTGCAAAGGGGGGGTCAACTAATGAAAAACTGTTTTTT. Its translation: CSAKGGSTNEKLFF.

The sample holds many counts of this clonotype. The gene calls are TRBV20-1 and TRBJ2-2, with D perhaps TRBD1 or TRBD2 (6 bases each). Germline V gene lookup returns CDR1 DFQATT and CDR2 SNEGSKA (reference sequence). The CDR3 is 13 amino acids. V was shortened by 3 bases and J by 7 bases, with 12 bases between the two germline ends. For the CDR3, the DNA is TGCAGTGCTAGGACCGGGGGCAACGGGGAGCTGTTTTTT. It codes for CSARTGGNGELFF.

This clonotype has only one observation. This rearrangement joins TRBV19 to TRBJ1-5; the D is unclear. V was shortened by 1 base and J by 6 bases, with 13 bases between the two germline ends. Germline CDR1 reads LNHDA; CDR2 reads SQIVND (reference sequence). CDR3 size: 15 residues. CDR3 sequence: CASSIAGTSGQPQHF. The CDR3, as DNA: TGTGCCAGTAGTATAGCCGGCACCTCTGGTCAGCCCCAGCATTTT.

A few counts support this clonotype. This chain links TRBV7-3 with TRBJ1-1, with D hard to call. Germline loops: CDR1 SGHTA, CDR2 FQGTGA. CDR3 length equals 15 residues. V dropped 5 bases and J dropped 3 bases, with 16 bases sitting between them. The CDR3 bases are TGTGCCAGCAGCACCCCGGTTTTAATGGACACTGAAGCTTTCTTT. It translates to CASSTPVLMDTEAFF.

The CDR3 protein is CASSRPFRTDTQYF. The CDR3 coding sequence is TGTGCCAGCAGCCGACCCTTTAGGACAGATACGCAGTATTTT. This chain connects TRBV12-3 or TRBV12-4 to TRBJ2-3, with no clear D. This CDR3 spans 14 amino acids. The V end lost 6 bases, the J end lost 3 bases, and 13 bases lay between the germline ends.

This clonotype has a handful of counts. The chain uses TRBV6-5 and TRBJ1-6; D remains unclear. From germline, CDR1 is MNHEY and CDR2 SVGAGI. The V end lost 6 bases, the J end lost 10 bases, and 16 bases lay between the germline ends. This CDR3 is built from 14 residues. This CDR3 is CASRWTGLGSPLHF. The CDR3 region has the DNA TGTGCCAGCAGATGGACTGGATTGGGGTCACCCCTCCACTTT.

The sample holds a few counts of this clonotype. This chain connects TRBV5-1 to TRBJ1-1; D unresolved. CDR3 length: 14 amino acids. In germline, CDR1 is SGHRS, CDR2 YFSETQ. V was clipped by 1 base and J by 4 bases, with 11 bases between them. CDR3 residues: CASSLRPGGTEAFF. For the CDR3, the DNA is TGCGCCAGCAGCTTGAGGCCTGGCGGCACTGAAGCTTTCTTT. Supplemented by reference TRBV5-1 and TRBJ1-1, the full variable domain reads KAGVTQTPRYLIKTRGQQVTLSCSPISGHRSVSWYQQTPGQGLQFLFEYFSETQRNKGNFPGRFSGRQFSNSRSEMNVSTLELGDSALYLCASSLRPGGTEAFFGQGTRLTVV.

The chain couples TRBV18 to TRBJ1-6; weak D call: TRBD1 (5 bases). The germline CDR1 and CDR2 sequences are KGHSH and LQKENI. Trimming stripped 3 bases from V and 8 bases from J, with 11 bases between. The CDR3 contains 14 residues. Here the CDR3 reads CASSPGGGYSPLHF. The CDR3 DNA reads TGTGCCAGCTCACCTGGGGGAGGTTATTCACCCCTCCACTTT. The full variable domain, with the rest looked up from reference TRBV18 and TRBJ1-6, is NAGVMQNPRHLVRRRGQEARLRCSPMKGHSHVYWYRQLPEEGLKFMVYLQKENIIDESGMPKERFSAEFPKEGPSILRIQQVVRGDSAAYFCASSPGGGYSPLHFGNGTRLTVT.

The chain couples TRBV7-4 to TRBJ1-6, with a weak D call TRBD1 (6 bases). V gave up 1 base and J gave up 0 bases, with 16 bases separating them. CDR3 length equals 19 residues. CDR1 and CDR2 from the germline V gene are SGHVT and SQSDAQ. The CDR3 sequence: CASSLEMGATSSYNSPLHF. The DNA of the CDR3 is TGTGCCAGCAGCTTAGAGATGGGGGCAACGAGCTCCTATAATTCACCCCTCCACTTT.

This clonotype was seen only a few times. The V call is TRBV13, the J call TRBJ2-5; tentatively, D is TRBD2 (6 bases). From germline, CDR1 is PRHDT and CDR2 FYEKMQ (reference sequence). The CDR3 is 14 residues long. Trimming pared 5 bases from V and 7 bases from J, leaving 17 bases between. The CDR3 bases are TGTGCCAGCAGCCCCGGGACTCCCGGGGGGACCCAGTACTTC. Translation gives CASSPGTPGGTQYF.